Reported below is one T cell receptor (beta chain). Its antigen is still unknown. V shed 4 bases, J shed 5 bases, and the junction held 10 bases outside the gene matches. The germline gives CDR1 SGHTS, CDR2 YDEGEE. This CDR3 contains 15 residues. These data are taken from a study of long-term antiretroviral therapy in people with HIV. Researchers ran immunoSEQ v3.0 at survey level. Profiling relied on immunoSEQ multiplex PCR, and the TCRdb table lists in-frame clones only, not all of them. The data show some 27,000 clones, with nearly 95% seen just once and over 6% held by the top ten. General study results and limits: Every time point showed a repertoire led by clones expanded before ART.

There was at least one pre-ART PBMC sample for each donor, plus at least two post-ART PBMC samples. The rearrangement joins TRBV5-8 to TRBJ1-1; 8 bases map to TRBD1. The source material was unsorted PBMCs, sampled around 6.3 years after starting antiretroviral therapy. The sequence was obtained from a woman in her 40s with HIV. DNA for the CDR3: TGTGCCAGCAGCCTACGCGGACAGGGAAGGACTGAAGCTTTCTTT. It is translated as CASSLRGQGRTEAFF.